The 12 T cell receptor beta chains reported below all come from one sample, sequenced in a study of control samples from healthy donors and cancer patients. The assay was immunoSEQ multiplex PCR, and TCRdb's table has in-frame clones only and misses some. The sample yields about 410,000 clones, 75% to 95% seen once. The sequenced sample was PBMCs. The receptors shown here come from a middle-aged man with head and neck cancer.

This chain connects TRBV4-2 to TRBJ1-5; unclear D gene. Trimming pared 0 bases from V and 5 bases from J, leaving 8 bases between. This CDR3 contains 14 residues. CDR1 is LGHNA, CDR2 YNFKEQ, per germline. CDR3 region: CASSQERSYQPQHF. DNA of the CDR3: TGTGCCAGCAGCCAAGAGCGGAGCTATCAGCCCCAGCATTTT.

J is TRBJ2-7 and V is TRBV12-3 or TRBV12-4; 9 nucleotides line up with TRBD1. V trimming: 5 bases; J trimming: 2 bases; junction bases outside the gene matches: 1. This CDR3 has 13 amino acids. CDR3 protein: CASSTGGTYEQYF. CDR3 nucleotides: TGTGCCAGCAGTACAGGGGGCACCTACGAGCAGTACTTC.

The chain carries TRBV5-4 and TRBJ2-7; D call uncertain. This CDR3 contains 14 residues. Germline V CDR1 and CDR2: SGHNT, YYREEE (reference sequence). V lost 0 bases to trimming and J lost 0 bases, with 7 bases between them. The CDR3 is CASSLEQISYEQYF. In nucleotides, the CDR3 is TGTGCCAGCAGCTTGGAACAAATCTCCTACGAGCAGTACTTC.

The gene calls are TRBV9 and TRBJ1-6; weak D call: TRBD1 (6 bases). The ends were cut back, 0 bases at V and 7 bases at J, with 8 bases in the middle. The CDR3 totals 14 residues. Germline V gene lookup returns CDR1 SGDLS and CDR2 YYNGEE. CDR3 in DNA: TGTGCCAGCAGCGTAGTGGACAGAAATTCACCCCTCCACTTT. This codes for CASSVVDRNSPLHF.

The chain links TRBV11-2 to TRBJ1-2; D gene unclear. The germline V and J ends were trimmed by 6 bases and 5 bases, with 19 bases remaining between them. The CDR3 runs 15 residues. Germline CDR1 and CDR2: SGHAT and FQNNGV. In nucleotides, the CDR3 is TGTGCCAGCAGAGCTACTGCAACGCGAGGGTATGGCTACACCTTC. It specifies CASRATATRGYGYTF.

CDR3 DNA sequence: TGTGCCAGCAAAGGGCAGGGCGGAGAGACCCAGTACTTC. As protein: CASKGQGGETQYF. V gene TRBV11-1 combines with J gene TRBJ2-5; maybe TRBD1 (5 bases). The CDR3 covers 13 residues. Trimming cost V 7 bases and J 4 bases, with 13 bases left between them. Germline CDR1 is SGHAT and CDR2 is FQDESV (reference sequence).

The gene calls are TRBV7-2 and TRBJ2-7; D is uncertain. The V end was cut by 5 bases, the J end by 2 bases, with 7 bases between. The CDR3 consists of 12 residues. Germline values: CDR1 SGHTA, CDR2 FQGNSA. Here the CDR3 reads CASSLRPYEQYF. As DNA, the CDR3 is TGTGCCAGCAGCCTCCGCCCCTACGAGCAGTACTTC.

This clone was seen only once. V is TRBV3-1 (or the pseudogene TRBV3-2) and J is TRBJ1-6, with 10 bases lining up with TRBD1. CDR1 and CDR2 (germline): LGHDT, YNNKEL (reference sequence). With V trimmed by 1 base and J by 6 bases, 9 bases remained unmatched. The CDR3 contains 18 residues. CDR3 residues: CASSQGYVGTGVNSPLHF. CDR3 coding DNA: TGTGCCAGCAGCCAAGGATACGTTGGGACAGGGGTTAATTCACCCCTCCACTTT.

This sequence joins TRBV4-2 and TRBJ1-2; 9 bases agree with TRBD1. V was clipped by 3 bases and J by 6 bases; unmatched bases: 2. The CDR3 extends over 13 amino acids. Looked up from germline, CDR1 is LGHNA and CDR2 is YNFKEQ. The CDR3 is CASSQGQGHGYTF. The CDR3 region has the DNA TGTGCCAGCAGCCAGGGACAGGGTCATGGCTACACCTTC.

This chain uses TRBV5-1 with TRBJ1-1; D unresolved. Trimming cost V 0 bases and J 0 bases, with 9 bases left between them. CDR3 length equals 15 residues. Germline V gene data show CDR1 as SGHRS and CDR2 as YFSETQ. CDR3 sequence (DNA): TGCGCCAGCAGCTTGGATGCGGGCCTGAACACTGAAGCTTTCTTT. Amino acids: CASSLDAGLNTEAFF.

This clone was detected once. This sequence joins TRBV7-9 and TRBJ2-7; D possibly uses TRBD1 or TRBD2 (5 bases each). The germline V gene encodes CDR1 SEHNR and CDR2 FQNEAQ (reference sequence). The CDR3 length is 12 residues. The germline V and J ends were trimmed by 9 bases and 2 bases, with 11 bases remaining between them. CDR3 in DNA: TGTGCCAGTGGGACGGGGACCTACGAGCAGTACTTC. This sequence encodes CASGTGTYEQYF.

The chain is built from TRBV10-3 and TRBJ2-7, with D perhaps matching TRBD1 or TRBD2 (5 bases each). V gave up 4 bases and J gave up 5 bases, with 12 bases separating them. Germline V gene sequence: CDR1 ENHRY, CDR2 SYGVKD. This CDR3 region has 13 residues. CDR3 sequence (DNA): TGTGCCATCAGTGCAGGACGGGGCCACGAGCAGTACTTC. This translates into CAISAGRGHEQYF.